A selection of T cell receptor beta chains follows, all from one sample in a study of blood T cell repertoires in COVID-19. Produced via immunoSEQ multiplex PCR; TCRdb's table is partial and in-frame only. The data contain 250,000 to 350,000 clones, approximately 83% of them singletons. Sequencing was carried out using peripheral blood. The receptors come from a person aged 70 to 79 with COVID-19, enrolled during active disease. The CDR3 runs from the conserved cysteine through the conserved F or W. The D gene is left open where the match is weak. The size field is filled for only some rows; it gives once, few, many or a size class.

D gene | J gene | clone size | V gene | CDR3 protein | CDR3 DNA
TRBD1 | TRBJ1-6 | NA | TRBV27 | CASSLDRLSGQGGDSPLHF | TGTGCCAGCAGTTTAGACCGTCTATCGGGACAGGGGGGCGATTCACCCCTCCACTTT
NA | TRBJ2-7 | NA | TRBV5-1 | CASSLVRSTESEQYF | TGCGCCAGCAGCTTGGTTAGAAGTACAGAAAGTGAGCAGTACTTC
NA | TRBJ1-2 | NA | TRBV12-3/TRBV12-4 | CASSLGGGYGYTF | TGTGCCAGCAGTTTAGGAGGGGGCTATGGCTACACCTTC
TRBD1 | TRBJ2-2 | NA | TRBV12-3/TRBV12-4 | CASSYRGTGELFF | TGTGCCAGCAGCTACAGGGGGACCGGGGAGCTGTTTTTT
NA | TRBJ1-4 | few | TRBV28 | CASSPGRGVRFF | TGTGCCAGCAGTCCCGGACGCGGGGTTAGATTTTTT
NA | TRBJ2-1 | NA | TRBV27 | CASSLFRKKLATYNEQFF | TGTGCCAGCAGTTTGTTTAGGAAGAAATTAGCGACCTACAATGAGCAGTTCTTC
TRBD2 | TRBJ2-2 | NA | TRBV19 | CATRTSGTNTGELFF | TGTGCCACCAGGACTAGCGGGACGAACACCGGGGAGCTGTTTTTT
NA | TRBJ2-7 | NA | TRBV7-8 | CASSLANREYEQYF | TGTGCCAGCAGCTTAGCTAACAGGGAATACGAGCAGTACTTC
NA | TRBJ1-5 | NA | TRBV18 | CASSPSSAGSNQPQHF | TGTGCCAGCTCACCATCCTCGGCGGGGAGCAATCAGCCCCAGCATTTT
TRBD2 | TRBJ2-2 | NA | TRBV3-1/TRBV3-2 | CASSHDGLAGGRTGELFF | TGTGCCAGCAGCCACGACGGACTAGCGGGGGGACGCACCGGGGAGCTGTTTTTT
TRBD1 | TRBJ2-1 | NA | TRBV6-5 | CASRRGQGQEQFF | TGTGCCAGCAGAAGGGGACAGGGCCAGGAGCAGTTCTTC
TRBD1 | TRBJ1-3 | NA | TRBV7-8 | CASSAAGGLNTIYF | TGTGCCAGCAGCGCCGCAGGGGGCCTCAACACCATATATTTT
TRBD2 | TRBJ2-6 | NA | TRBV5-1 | CASSVGGAYSGANVLTF | TGCGCCAGCAGTGTCGGGGGGGCCTACTCTGGGGCCAACGTCCTGACTTTC
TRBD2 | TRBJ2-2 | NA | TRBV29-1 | CSVTQTSGGTGELFF | TGCAGCGTTACTCAGACTAGCGGGGGAACCGGGGAGCTGTTTTTT
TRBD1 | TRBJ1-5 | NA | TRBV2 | CASKLDRGNQPQHF | TGTGCCAGCAAATTGGACAGGGGAAATCAGCCCCAGCATTTT
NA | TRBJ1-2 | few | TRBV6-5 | CASSRGVANYGYTF | TGTGCCAGCAGCCGTGGAGTAGCTAACTATGGCTACACCTTC
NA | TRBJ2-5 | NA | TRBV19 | CASSEAETQYF | TGTGCCAGTAGTGAAGCGGAGACCCAGTACTTC
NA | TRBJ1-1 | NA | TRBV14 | CASSQGLLTEAFF | TGTGCCAGCAGCCAAGGCCTATTGACTGAAGCTTTCTTT
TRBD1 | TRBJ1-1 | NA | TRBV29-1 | CSVYRQGINTEAFF | TGCAGCGTTTACCGACAGGGGATCAACACTGAAGCTTTCTTT
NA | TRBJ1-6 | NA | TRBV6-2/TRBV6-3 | CASSYSALRNSPLHF | TGTGCCAGCAGTTACTCCGCACTACGTAATTCACCCCTCCACTTT
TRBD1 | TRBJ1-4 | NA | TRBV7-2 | CASSPKTGAGGEKLFF | TGTGCCAGCAGCCCAAAGACAGGGGCCGGCGGAGAAAAACTGTTTTTT
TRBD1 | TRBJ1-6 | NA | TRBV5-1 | CASSHGNRGSPLHF | TGCGCCAGCAGCCACGGCAACAGGGGCTCACCCCTCCACTTT
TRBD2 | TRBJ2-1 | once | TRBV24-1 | CATSDGGTSGLPKGEQFF | TGTGCCACCAGTGACGGTGGGACTAGCGGCCTACCCAAAGGGGAGCAGTTCTTC
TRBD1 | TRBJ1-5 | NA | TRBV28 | CASSPTGTDSNQPQHF | TGTGCCAGCAGTCCTACCGGGACAGATAGCAATCAGCCCCAGCATTTT
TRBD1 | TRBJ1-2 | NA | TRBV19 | CASSIEGAANYGYTF | TGTGCCAGTAGTATTGAGGGGGCGGCTAACTATGGCTACACCTTC
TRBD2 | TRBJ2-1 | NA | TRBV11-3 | CASSLGLAGVNEQFF | TGTGCCAGCAGCCTCGGACTAGCGGGAGTCAATGAGCAGTTCTTC
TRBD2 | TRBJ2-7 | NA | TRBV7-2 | CASSLESSGQQYF | TGTGCCAGCAGCTTAGAGTCTAGCGGGCAGCAGTACTTC
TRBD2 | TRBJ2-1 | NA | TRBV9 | CASSEGRTSGYNEQFF | TGTGCCAGCAGCGAGGGGAGGACTAGCGGGTACAATGAGCAGTTCTTC
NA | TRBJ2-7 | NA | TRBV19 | CASSIKAGKKEQYF | TGTGCCAGTAGTATAAAAGCAGGGAAAAAAGAGCAGTACTTC
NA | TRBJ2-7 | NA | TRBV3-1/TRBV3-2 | CASSPARGEQYF | TGTGCCAGCAGCCCCGCTAGGGGCGAGCAGTACTTC
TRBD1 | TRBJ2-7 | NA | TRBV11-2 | CASSAQGYEQYF | TGTGCCAGCAGCGCACAGGGGTACGAGCAGTACTTC
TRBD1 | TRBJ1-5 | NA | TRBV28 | CASSVGGQGNQPQHF | TGTGCCAGCAGTGTGGGCGGACAGGGGAATCAGCCCCAGCATTTT
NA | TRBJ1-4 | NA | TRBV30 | CAWSGRSLNEKLFF | TGTGCCTGGAGTGGAAGAAGCCTTAATGAAAAACTGTTTTTT
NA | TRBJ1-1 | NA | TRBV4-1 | CASSRISGVAYTEAFF | TGCGCCAGCAGCCGCATCAGCGGGGTTGCGTACACTGAAGCTTTCTTT
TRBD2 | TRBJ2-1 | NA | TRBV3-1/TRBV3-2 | CASSRSSGGAGANEQFF | TGTGCCAGCAGCCGATCTAGCGGGGGGGCCGGGGCCAATGAGCAGTTCTTC
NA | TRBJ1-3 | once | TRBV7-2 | CASSPVRAGDTIYF | TGTGCCAGCAGCCCCGTCCGGGCAGGGGACACCATATATTTT
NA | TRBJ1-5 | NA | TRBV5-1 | CASSLDGGNQPQHF | TGCGCCAGCAGCTTGGATGGGGGGAATCAGCCCCAGCATTTT
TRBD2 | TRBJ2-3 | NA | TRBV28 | CASRSRAGGSYF | TGTGCCAGCAGGTCCCGCGCGGGAGGGTCGTATTTT
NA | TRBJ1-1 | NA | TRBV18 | CASSPQTNTEAFF | TGTGCCAGCTCACCCCAGACAAACACTGAAGCTTTCTTT
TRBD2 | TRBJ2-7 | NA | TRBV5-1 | CASSLLLAGGLSYEQYF | TGCGCCAGCAGCTTGTTACTAGCGGGAGGACTCTCCTACGAGCAGTACTTC
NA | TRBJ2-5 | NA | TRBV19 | CASSQSRQETQYF | TGTGCCAGTAGTCAATCGCGACAAGAGACCCAGTACTTC